The present entry profiles one T cell receptor beta chain with its context. As yet, its antigen is unknown. RNA in amounts of roughly 0.5 to 1 ug was reverse transcribed with random hexamers. TCRdb analysed the immunoSEQ multiplex PCR reads with MiXCR anew, one entry per CDR3 protein. Altogether 75,000 to 95,000 distinct CDR3 sequences are present, 95% to 97% being singletons, with the ten largest covering 0.5% to 0.8%. TCR beta was sequenced from blood CD8+ and CD4+ T cells. Diagnostic criteria for definite or probable disease, in their recently defined form, were met by the patients with Susac syndrome. Negative isolation yielded CD4+ and CD8+ T cells, and FACS enriched TEMRA cells. Between the trimmed V and J ends, which lost 4 bases and 1 base, there was a span of 10 bases. This CDR3 spans 15 amino acids. The germline V gene has CDR1 LGHNA and CDR2 YSLEER. The sample comes from a study of CD8 T cells in Susac syndrome.

Regarding the study as a whole: In TEMRA cells and active patients, CD8+ clonal expansion in Susac reached its peak.

The material sequenced was CD8+ T cells from PBMCs. This receptor was taken from a human donor with Susac syndrome. The V call is TRBV4-3, the J call TRBJ2-2; D possibly matches TRBD1 or TRBD2 (5 bases each). The CDR3 loop reads CASSRDPRNTGELFF. CDR3 coding DNA: TGCGCCAGCAGCCGGGACCCCCGGAACACCGGGGAGCTGTTTTTT.